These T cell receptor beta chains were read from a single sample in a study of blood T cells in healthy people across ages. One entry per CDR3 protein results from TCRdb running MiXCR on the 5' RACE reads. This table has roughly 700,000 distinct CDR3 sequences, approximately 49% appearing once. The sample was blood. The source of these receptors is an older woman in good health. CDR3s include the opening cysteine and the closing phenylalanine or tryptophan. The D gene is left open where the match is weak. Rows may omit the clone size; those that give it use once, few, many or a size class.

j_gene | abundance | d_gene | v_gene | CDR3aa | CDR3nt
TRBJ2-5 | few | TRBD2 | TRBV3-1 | CASSQGRLAGGVETQYF | TGTGCCAGCAGCCAAGGAAGGTTAGCGGGAGGAGTAGAGACCCAGTACTTC
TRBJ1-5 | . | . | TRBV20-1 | CSAVKEGIFSNQPQHF | TGCAGTGCTGTTAAGGAAGGCATTTTTAGCAATCAGCCCCAGCATTTT
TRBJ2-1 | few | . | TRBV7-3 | CASSSQRGGEQFF | TGTGCCAGCAGCTCTCAGAGGGGGGGGGAGCAGTTCTTC
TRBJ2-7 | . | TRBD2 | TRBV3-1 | CASSQDTGAGLGAVQYF | TGTGCCAGCAGCCAAGACACGGGTGCGGGACTAGGAGCGGTGCAGTACTTC
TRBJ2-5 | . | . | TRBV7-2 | CASSLDGGQETQYF | TGTGCCAGCAGCTTAGATGGAGGCCAAGAGACCCAGTACTTC
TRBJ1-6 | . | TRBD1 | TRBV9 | CASSKRTGPGDGDSPLHF | TGTGCCAGCAGTAAGAGGACAGGGCCCGGAGACGGGGATTCACCCCTCCACTTT
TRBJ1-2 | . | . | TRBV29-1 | CSAAGQDGGYTF | TGCAGCGCCGCGGGCCAGGACGGTGGCTACACCTTC
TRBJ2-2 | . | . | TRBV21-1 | CASSSFQYGFQSTPSRNTGELFF | TGTGCCAGCAGCTCGTTTCAGTACGGCTTTCAGTCTACTCCTTCACGCAACACCGGGGAGCTGTTTTTT
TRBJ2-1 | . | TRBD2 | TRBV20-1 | CSARETSGTNEQFF | TGCAGTGCTAGAGAGACTAGCGGGACCAATGAGCAGTTCTTC
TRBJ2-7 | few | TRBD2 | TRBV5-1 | CASSWGTSAYEQYF | TGCGCCAGCAGCTGGGGGACTAGCGCCTACGAGCAGTACTTC
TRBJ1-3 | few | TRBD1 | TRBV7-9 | CASSHTGEPGNTIYF | TGTGCCAGCAGCCACACAGGGGAACCTGGAAACACCATATATTTT
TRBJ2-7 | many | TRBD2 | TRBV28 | CASRTSGSSYEQYF | TGTGCCAGCAGGACTAGCGGGAGTAGCTACGAGCAGTACTTC
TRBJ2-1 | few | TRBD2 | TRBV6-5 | CASSYKGLAGVRHRYNEQFF | TGTGCCAGCAGTTATAAGGGACTAGCGGGAGTTCGGCATCGCTACAATGAGCAGTTCTTC
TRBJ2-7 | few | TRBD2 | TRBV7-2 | CASVEGGSIDEQYF | TGTGCCAGCGTAGAGGGCGGGAGCATAGACGAGCAGTACTTC
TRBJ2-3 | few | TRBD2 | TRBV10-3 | CAALAGGRTDTQYF | TGTGCCGCGCTAGCGGGAGGGCGGACAGATACGCAGTATTTT
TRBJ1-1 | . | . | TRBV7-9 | CASSLNEDTEAFF | TGTGCCAGCAGCTTAAATGAGGACACTGAAGCTTTCTTT